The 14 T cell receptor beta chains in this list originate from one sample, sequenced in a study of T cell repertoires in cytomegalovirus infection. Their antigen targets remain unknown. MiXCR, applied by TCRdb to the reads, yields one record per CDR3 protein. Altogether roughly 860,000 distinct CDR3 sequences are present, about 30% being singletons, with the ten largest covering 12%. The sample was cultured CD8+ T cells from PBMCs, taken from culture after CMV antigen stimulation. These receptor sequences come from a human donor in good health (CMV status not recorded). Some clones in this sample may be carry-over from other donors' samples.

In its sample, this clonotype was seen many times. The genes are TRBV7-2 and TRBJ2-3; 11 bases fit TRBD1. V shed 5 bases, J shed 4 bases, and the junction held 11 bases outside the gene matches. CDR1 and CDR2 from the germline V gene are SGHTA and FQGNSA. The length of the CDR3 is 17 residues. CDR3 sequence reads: CASSEEWTGGISDTQYF. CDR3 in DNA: TGTGCCAGCAGCGAGGAATGGACAGGGGGCATTTCAGATACGCAGTATTTT.

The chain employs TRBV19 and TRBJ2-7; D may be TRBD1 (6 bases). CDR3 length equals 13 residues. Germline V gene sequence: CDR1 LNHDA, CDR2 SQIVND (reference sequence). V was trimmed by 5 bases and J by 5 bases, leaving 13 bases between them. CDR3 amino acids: CASSLWQGNEQYF. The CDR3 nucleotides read TGTGCCAGTAGTCTGTGGCAGGGGAACGAGCAGTACTTC.

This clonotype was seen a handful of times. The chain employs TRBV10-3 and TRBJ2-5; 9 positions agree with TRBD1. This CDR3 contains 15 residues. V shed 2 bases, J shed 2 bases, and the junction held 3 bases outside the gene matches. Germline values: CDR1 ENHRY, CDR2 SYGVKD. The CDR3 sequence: CAISEGQGLQETQYF. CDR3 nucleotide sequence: TGTGCCATCAGTGAGGGACAGGGGTTGCAAGAGACCCAGTACTTC.

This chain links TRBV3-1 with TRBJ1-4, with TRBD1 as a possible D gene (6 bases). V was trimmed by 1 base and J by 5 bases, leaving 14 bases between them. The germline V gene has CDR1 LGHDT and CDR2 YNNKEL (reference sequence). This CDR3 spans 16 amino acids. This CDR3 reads CASSQAVTGPNEKLFF. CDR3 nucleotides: TGTGCCAGCAGCCAAGCCGTGACAGGCCCGAATGAAAAACTGTTTTTT. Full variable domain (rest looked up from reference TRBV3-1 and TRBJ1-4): DTAVSQTPKYLVTQMGNDKSIKCEQNLGHDTMYWYKQDSKKFLKIMFSYNNKELIINETVPNRFSPKSPDKAHLNLHINSLELGDSAVYFCASSQAVTGPNEKLFFGSGTQLSVL.

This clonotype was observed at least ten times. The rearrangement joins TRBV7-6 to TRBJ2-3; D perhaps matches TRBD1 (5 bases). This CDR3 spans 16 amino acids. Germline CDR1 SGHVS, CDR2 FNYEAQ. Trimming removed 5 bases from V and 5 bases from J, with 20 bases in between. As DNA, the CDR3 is TGTGCCAGCAGCCATGAAGTTCCTCAGGGATTAGATACGCAGTATTTT. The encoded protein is CASSHEVPQGLDTQYF. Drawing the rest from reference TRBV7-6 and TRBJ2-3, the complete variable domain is GAGVSQSPRYKVTKRGQDVALRCDPISGHVSLYWYRQALGQGPEFLTYFNYEAQQDKSGLPNDRFSAERPEGSISTLTIQRTEQRDSAMYRCASSHEVPQGLDTQYFGPGTRLTVL.

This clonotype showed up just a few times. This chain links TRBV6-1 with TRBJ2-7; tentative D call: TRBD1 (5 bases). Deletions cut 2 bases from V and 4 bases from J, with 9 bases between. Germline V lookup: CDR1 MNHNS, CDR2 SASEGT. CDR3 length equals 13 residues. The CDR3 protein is CASSENRLYEQYV. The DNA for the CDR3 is TGTGCCAGCAGTGAAAACAGGTTATACGAGCAGTACGTC.

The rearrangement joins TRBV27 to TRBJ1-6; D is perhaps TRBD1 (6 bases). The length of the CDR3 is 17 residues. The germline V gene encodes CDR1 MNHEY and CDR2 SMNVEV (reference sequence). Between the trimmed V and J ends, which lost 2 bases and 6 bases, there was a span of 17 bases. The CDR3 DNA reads TGTGCCAGCAGTTTAGGGGGGCCCGGGACGTTTAATTCACCCCTCCACTTT. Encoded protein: CASSLGGPGTFNSPLHF.

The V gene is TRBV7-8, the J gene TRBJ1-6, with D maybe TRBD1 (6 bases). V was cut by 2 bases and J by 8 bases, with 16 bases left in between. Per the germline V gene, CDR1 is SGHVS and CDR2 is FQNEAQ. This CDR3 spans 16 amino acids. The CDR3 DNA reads TGTGCCAGCAGCTTAAAAGGGGGGCAGGGCCATTCACCCCTCCACTTT. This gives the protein CASSLKGGQGHSPLHF.

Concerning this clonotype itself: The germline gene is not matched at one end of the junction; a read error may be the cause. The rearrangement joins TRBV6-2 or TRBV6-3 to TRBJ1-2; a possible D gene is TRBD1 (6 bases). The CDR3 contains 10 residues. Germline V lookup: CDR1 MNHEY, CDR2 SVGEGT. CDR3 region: CASSSGQLKF. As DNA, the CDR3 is TGTGCCAGCAGTTCAGGACAGTTGAAGTTC.

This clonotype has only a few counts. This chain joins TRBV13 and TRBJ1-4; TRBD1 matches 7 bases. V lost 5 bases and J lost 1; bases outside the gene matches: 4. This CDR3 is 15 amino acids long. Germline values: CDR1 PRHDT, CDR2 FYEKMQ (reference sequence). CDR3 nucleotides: TGTGCCAGCAGCACTCGACAGGGAACTAATGAAAAACTGTTTTTT. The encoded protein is CASSTRQGTNEKLFF.

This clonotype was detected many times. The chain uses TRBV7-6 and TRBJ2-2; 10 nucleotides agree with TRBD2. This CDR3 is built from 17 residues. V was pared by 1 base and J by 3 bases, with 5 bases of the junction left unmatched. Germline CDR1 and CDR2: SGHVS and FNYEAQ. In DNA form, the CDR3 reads TGTGCCAGCAGCTTAGATTTGACTAGCGGGCACACCGGGGAGCTGTTTTTT. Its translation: CASSLDLTSGHTGELFF.

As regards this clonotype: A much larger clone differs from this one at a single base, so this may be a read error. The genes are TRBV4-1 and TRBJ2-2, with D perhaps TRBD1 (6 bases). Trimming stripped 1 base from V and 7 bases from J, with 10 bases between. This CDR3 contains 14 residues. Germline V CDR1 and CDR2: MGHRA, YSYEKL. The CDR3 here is CASSQGPGVGELFF. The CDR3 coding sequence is TGCGCCAGCAGCCAAGGGCCAGGGGTCGGGGAGCTGTTTTTT.

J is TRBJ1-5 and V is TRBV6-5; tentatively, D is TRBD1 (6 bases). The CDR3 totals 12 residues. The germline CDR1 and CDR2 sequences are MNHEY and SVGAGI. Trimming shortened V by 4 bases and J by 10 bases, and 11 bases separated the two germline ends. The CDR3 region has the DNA TGTGCCAGCAGTTGGCAGGGGAGACCCCAGCATTTT. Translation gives CASSWQGRPQHF.

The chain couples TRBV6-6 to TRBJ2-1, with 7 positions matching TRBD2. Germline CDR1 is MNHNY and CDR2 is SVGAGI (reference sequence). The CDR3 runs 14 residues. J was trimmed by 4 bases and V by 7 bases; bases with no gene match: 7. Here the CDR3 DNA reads TGTGCCAGCACCGTGACTAGCTCTTACAATGAGCAGTTCTTC. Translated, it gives CASTVTSSYNEQFF.